The 8 T cell receptor beta chains given below trace back to one sample, sequenced in a study of post-analysis software for immune sequencing data. Tagging with unique molecular identifiers was a feature of the TCR beta cDNA libraries. TCRdb reprocessed the PCR reads with MiXCR, giving one entry per CDR3 protein. The table records approximately 250,000 distinct CDR3 sequences, 36% of them present only once. Study-wide results and limits: Patients showed TRBV5-6, TRBV5-1 and TRBV20-1 among several TRBV segments more frequent than in controls.

For these receptors, no antigen is known. Sequenced material: blood. These receptors came from a girl aged 10-17 years with multiple sclerosis.

Details on this clonotype: The CDR3 carries no conserved terminal phenylalanine or tryptophan, so it likely arises from a read error. The chain combines TRBV2 with TRBJ2-5; no definite D call. Trimming took 4 bases from V and 2 from J, leaving 5 bases between them. The germline V gene encodes CDR1 SNHLY and CDR2 FYNNEI. This CDR3 has 12 amino acids. As DNA, the CDR3 is TGTGCCAGCAGTGCCGAGCAAGAGACCCAGTACTCC. It specifies CASSAEQETQYS.

V usage is TRBV7-2 and J usage is TRBJ2-1, with D possibly matching TRBD2 (7 bases). The CDR3 contains 17 residues. Germline CDR1 and CDR2: SGHTA and FQGNSA. V was cut by 2 bases and J by 4 bases, with 18 bases left in between. CDR3 DNA: TGTGCCAGCAGCTTAAGAGGGGGGGCTTGGAAGTACAATGAGCAGTTCTTC. The encoded protein is CASSLRGGAWKYNEQFF. Drawing the rest from reference TRBV7-2 and TRBJ2-1, the complete variable domain is GAGVSQSPSNKVTEKGKDVELRCDPISGHTALYWYRQSLGQGLEFLIYFQGNSAPDKSGLPSDRFSAERTGGSVSTLTIQRTQQEDSAVYLCASSLRGGAWKYNEQFFGPGTRLTVL.

This clonotype was counted at least ten times. The chain joins TRBV7-9 to TRBJ2-1; D gene uncertain. Per germline, CDR1 SEHNR and CDR2 FQNEAQ (reference sequence). V lost 11 bases and J 5 bases, leaving 4 bases between the germline ends. The CDR3 is 9 amino acids. The CDR3 reads CAGNNEQFF. CDR3 sequence (DNA): TGTGCCGGAAACAATGAGCAGTTCTTC.

On this clonotype itself: It may be a read error: a sequence one base away is much more abundant. V usage is TRBV7-9 and J usage is TRBJ2-7, with 7 positions matching TRBD2. Germline assignment: CDR1 SEHNR and CDR2 FQNEAQ (reference sequence). CDR3 length equals 12 residues. Unmatched junction bases numbered 6, after V lost 7 bases and J lost 6 bases. The CDR3, as DNA: TGTGCCAGCAACCGACTAGCATCCGAGCAGTACTTC. This codes for CASNRLASEQYF.

This clonotype was observed a handful of times. The chain combines TRBV5-5 with TRBJ2-7, with TRBD1 matching 9 bases. J lost 2 bases, V lost 4 bases, and 7 bases had no gene match. In germline, CDR1 is SGHKS, CDR2 YYEKEE (reference sequence). The CDR3 covers 15 residues. The CDR3 spells CASSRTGVATYEQYF. The CDR3 bases are TGTGCCAGCAGCAGGACAGGGGTGGCCACCTACGAGCAGTACTTC. Complete variable domain (other parts from reference TRBV5-5 and TRBJ2-7): DAGVTQSPTHLIKTRGQQVTLRCSPISGHKSVSWYQQVLGQGPQFIFQYYEKEERGRGNFPDRFSARQFPNYSSELNVNALLLGDSALYLCASSRTGVATYEQYFGPGTRLTVT.

In its sample, this clonotype was seen many times. J is TRBJ2-5 and V is TRBV20-1, with TRBD2 as a possible D gene (5 bases). The germline gives CDR1 DFQATT, CDR2 SNEGSKA (reference sequence). With 4 bases removed from V and 5 bases from J, the gap between germline ends came to 8 bases. There are 11 residues in the CDR3. DNA for the CDR3: TGCAGTGCTACTCGCGGGGAGACCCAGTACTTC. This translates into CSATRGETQYF.

J is TRBJ2-5 and V is TRBV7-2; D remains unclear. The CDR3 is 14 amino acids. Germline-derived CDR1 and CDR2 are SGHTA and FQGNSA. V was clipped by 2 bases and J by 1 base, with 8 bases between them. CDR3 coding DNA: TGTGCCAGCAGCTTATCCCGGGCCCAAGAGACCCAGTACTTC. The encoded protein is CASSLSRAQETQYF.

The chain carries TRBV7-9 and TRBJ2-3; TRBD2 matches at 10 bases. This CDR3 is built from 17 residues. Germline V gene sequence: CDR1 SEHNR, CDR2 FQNEAQ (reference sequence). Unmatched junction bases numbered 9, after V lost 5 bases and J lost 1 base. The CDR3 coding sequence is TGTGCCAGCAGCCCTCCCAGCGGGAGGGCCGGCACAGATACGCAGTATTTT. It yields the protein CASSPPSGRAGTDTQYF.